What follows describes a single T cell receptor (beta chain). The V segment lost 2 bases and the J segment 5 bases; nucleotides outside the gene matches: 2. Germline-derived CDR1 and CDR2 are SGHRS and YFSETQ. CDR3 length: 13 amino acids. The table came from immunoSEQ multiplex PCR; TCRdb's copy has only in-frame clones and leaves some out. The sample has roughly 290,000 clones, more than 85% seen once. This entry comes from a study of blood T cell repertoires in COVID-19. The clonotype was recovered from a man aged 25 to 40 with acute or convalescent COVID-19. Input material: peripheral blood. The chain joins TRBV5-1 to TRBJ1-2; 8 bases match TRBD1. The CDR3 loop reads CASSLNRGYGYTF. CDR3 DNA: TGCGCCAGCAGCTTAAACAGGGGGTATGGCTACACCTTC. Filled out from reference TRBV5-1 and TRBJ1-2, the complete variable domain reads KAGVTQTPRYLIKTRGQQVTLSCSPISGHRSVSWYQQTPGQGLQFLFEYFSETQRNKGNFPGRFSGRQFSNSRSEMNVSTLELGDSALYLCASSLNRGYGYTFGSGTRLTVV.